This TCR beta chain was sequenced in a study of PD-1 blockade in mismatch repair-deficient tumors. Study-level results: Rapid post-treatment expansion, then contraction, generally preceding radiologic response, marked tumor-resident clones.

The TCR-sequenced patients were three responders to pembrolizumab. With regard to this clone: Its target is not known. The junction departs from the called germline gene at one end, perhaps through a read error.

The method was immunoSEQ multiplex PCR; TCRdb's version includes in-frame clones alone and lacks a portion of them. The table lists some 100,000 clones, over 65% of them singletons. Germline lookup yields CDR1 DFQATT and CDR2 SNEGSKA (reference sequence). The CDR3 is 11 residues long. This sequence joins TRBV20-1 and TRBJ2-5; 10 bases fit TRBD2. The clonotype comes from an adult with mismatch repair-deficient cancer. Material: peripheral blood, obtained about eight months after starting pembrolizumab. CDR3 loop: CSAPRGLADNF. Written as DNA, the CDR3 is TGCAGTGCTCCCCGAGGACTAGCGGATAACTTC.